Listed below are T cell receptor beta chains from one sample, sequenced in a study of radiotherapy plus CTLA-4 blockade in lung cancer. Assay used: immunoSEQ multiplex PCR; TCRdb lists only in-frame clones, some missing. This table holds tens of thousands of clones, more than 60% found once. The specimen was peripheral blood, collected from a patient treated with radiotherapy plus ipilimumab. These receptor sequences come from a human donor with non-small cell lung cancer who had a complete response to radiotherapy plus ipilimumab. CDR3s include the opening cysteine and the closing phenylalanine or tryptophan. D genes are given only for firm matches. Part of the rows lack a size; the others show once, few, many or a class for expanded clones.

>.|.|TRBJ1-5|TRBV18
CASSPAGGSSNQPQHF
TGTGCCAGCTCACCCGCGGGGGGCTCTAGCAATCAGCCCCAGCATTTT
>once|.|TRBJ2-5|TRBV13
CASSSQGGETQYF
TGTGCCAGCAGCTCTCAGGGGGGAGAGACCCAGTACTTC
>.|TRBD2|TRBJ2-3|TRBV5-1
CASSPKPGLATDTQYF
TGCGCCAGCAGCCCAAAGCCGGGACTAGCTACAGATACGCAGTATTTT
>.|TRBD1|TRBJ1-5|TRBV7-2
CASSLGTDNNQPQHF
TGTGCCAGCAGCTTGGGGACAGACAACAATCAGCCCCAGCATTTT
>.|.|TRBJ2-3|TRBV6-5
CASRSRVFSTDTQYF
TGTGCCAGCAGGTCTCGGGTCTTTAGCACAGATACGCAGTATTTT
>.|TRBD1|TRBJ1-4|TRBV7-8
CASSSGQGAVKKLFF
TGTGCCAGCAGCTCCGGACAGGGGGCGGTGAAGAAACTGTTTTTT
>.|TRBD1|TRBJ2-5|TRBV28
CASRRQGARFGETQYF
TGTGCCAGCAGACGACAGGGGGCAAGGTTTGGGGAGACCCAGTACTTC
>.|.|TRBJ1-2|TRBV5-1
CASRLEASGDYGYTF
TGCGCCAGCAGGCTCGAAGCCTCGGGGGACTATGGCTACACCTTC
>.|.|TRBJ1-6|TRBV5-8
CASSLGGQVYNSPLHF
TGTGCCAGCAGCTTGGGGGGCCAGGTTTATAATTCACCCCTCCACTTT
>.|TRBD1|TRBJ1-5|TRBV7-2
CASSLQGAQGNQPQHF
TGTGCCAGCAGCTTACAGGGGGCGCAGGGCAATCAGCCCCAGCATTTT
>.|TRBD1|TRBJ1-5|TRBV7-9
CASSLEGARGQPQHF
TGTGCCAGCAGCTTAGAGGGGGCGCGTGGTCAGCCCCAGCATTTT
>once|TRBD1|TRBJ1-1|TRBV19
CASSISGTGRMNTEAFF
TGTGCCAGTAGTATTTCCGGGACAGGGAGAATGAACACTGAAGCTTTCTTT
>.|.|TRBJ2-7|TRBV4-3
CASSQEQGGSYEQYF
TGCGCCAGCAGCCAAGAGCAAGGGGGCTCCTACGAGCAGTACTTC
>few|.|TRBJ1-5|TRBV15
CATSVGGNQPQHF
TGTGCCACCAGCGTAGGAGGGAATCAGCCCCAGCATTTT
>.|TRBD2|TRBJ2-1|TRBV7-6
CASSLVRLAGVNEQFF
TGTGCCAGCAGCTTGGTCCGTCTAGCGGGGGTCAATGAGCAGTTCTTC
>.|TRBD2|TRBJ2-1|TRBV19
CASSMSPGLAGSSEQFF
TGTGCCAGTAGTATGAGTCCGGGACTAGCGGGAAGCAGTGAGCAGTTCTTC
>.|TRBD2|TRBJ2-4|TRBV19
CASSATRTSGSTNIQYF
TGTGCCAGTAGTGCCACCAGGACTAGCGGGAGTACAAACATTCAGTACTTC
>.|.|TRBJ1-1|TRBV25-1
CASSESGGIGTEAFF
TGTGCCAGCAGTGAATCCGGGGGGATAGGCACTGAAGCTTTCTTT
>once|.|TRBJ2-3|TRBV9
CASSVDPGTDTQYF
TGTGCCAGCAGCGTAGACCCGGGTACAGATACGCAGTATTTT
>.|.|TRBJ2-1|TRBV7-2
CASSLAFSGQNEQFF
TGTGCCAGCAGCTTAGCGTTTTCCGGACAGAATGAGCAGTTCTTC
>.|.|TRBJ1-6|TRBV30
CAWSPGAGAWVNSPLHF
TGTGCCTGGAGCCCAGGGGCGGGGGCGTGGGTTAATTCACCCCTCCACTTT
>.|TRBD1|TRBJ2-1|TRBV5-4
CASSPRDRINEQFF
TGTGCCAGCAGCCCCCGGGACAGAATCAATGAGCAGTTCTTC
>once|.|TRBJ1-1|TRBV7-2
CASSSRNTGEAFF
TGTGCCAGCAGCTCAAGGAACACGGGTGAAGCTTTCTTT
>once|.|TRBJ1-5|TRBV27
CASSLRVGNGGARNQPQHF
TGTGCCAGCAGTTTACGGGTTGGGAATGGGGGGGCCCGCAATCAGCCCCAGCATTTT
>.|.|TRBJ2-7|TRBV6-1
CASSRERSYEQYF
TGTGCCAGCAGCAGGGAACGCTCCTACGAGCAGTACTTC
>.|.|TRBJ2-3|TRBV6-5
CASSSRTSTDTQYF
TGTGCCAGCAGTTCGAGAACTAGCACAGATACGCAGTATTTT
>.|.|TRBJ1-3|TRBV7-6
CASSSSPTAEYTIYF
TGTGCCAGCAGCTCATCTCCGACAGCCGAGTACACCATATATTTT
>.|.|TRBJ2-5|TRBV7-2
CASSSNQETQYF
TGTGCCAGCAGCTCGAATCAGGAGACCCAGTACTTC
>.|TRBD1|TRBJ1-2|TRBV11-2
CASRQTGVYGYTF
TGTGCCAGCAGACAGACAGGGGTCTATGGCTACACCTTC
>.|TRBD2|TRBJ2-3|TRBV10-1
CASSEVLAGALETDTQYF
TGCGCCAGCAGTGAGGTTCTAGCGGGAGCCTTGGAGACAGATACGCAGTATTTT
>once|TRBD2|TRBJ2-3|TRBV4-3
CASSQEPLAGRTDTQYF
TGCGCCAGCAGCCAAGAACCTCTAGCGGGACGCACAGATACGCAGTATTTT
>.|.|TRBJ1-2|TRBV19
CASSIDAGSVGYTF
TGTGCCAGTAGTATAGATGCAGGTTCAGTTGGCTACACCTTC
>.|.|TRBJ2-3|TRBV4-3
CASSRYRTPATSTDTQYF
TGCGCCAGCAGCCGATACAGGACACCCGCGACTAGCACAGATACGCAGTATTTT
>few|TRBD1|TRBJ2-1|TRBV10-2
CASRVAGTGLHEEQFF
TGCGCCAGCAGGGTTGCAGGGACAGGGTTGCACGAGGAGCAGTTCTTC
>.|TRBD1|TRBJ1-2|TRBV7-2
CASSSGQGGGYTF
TGTGCCAGCAGCTCGGGACAGGGAGGTGGCTACACCTTC
>.|.|TRBJ2-5|TRBV5-4
CASSFQRAKETQYF
TGTGCCAGCAGCTTCCAGCGGGCAAAAGAGACCCAGTACTTC
>.|TRBD1|TRBJ1-1|TRBV6-4
CASSGTGEPMNTEAFF
TGTGCCAGCAGTGGGACAGGAGAGCCCATGAACACTGAAGCTTTCTTT
>.|TRBD2|TRBJ2-2|TRBV5-4
CASSPAASGGLVELFF
TGTGCCAGCAGCCCCGCGGCTAGCGGGGGGCTAGTGGAGCTGTTTTTT
>.|.|TRBJ2-3|TRBV7-2
CASSSRTGTDTQYF
TGTGCCAGCAGCTCCCGGACTGGCACAGATACGCAGTATTTT
>once|.|TRBJ2-5|TRBV11-2
CASSSPRRSPRETQYF
TGTGCCAGCAGCTCCCCCAGGCGAAGCCCACGGGAGACCCAGTACTTC
>.|TRBD1|TRBJ1-3|TRBV7-2
CASSPGTGGNTIYF
TGTGCCAGCAGCCCGGGGACAGGGGGAAACACCATATATTTT
>.|.|TRBJ2-5|TRBV10-3
CATGRQGPQETQYF
TGTGCCACCGGGAGACAGGGACCGCAAGAGACCCAGTACTTC
>.|.|TRBJ1-6|TRBV6-5
CASSYSKLGARSPLHF
TGTGCCAGCAGTTACTCGAAGCTGGGGGCGCGGTCACCCCTCCACTTT
>.|.|TRBJ1-4|TRBV5-1
CASSLLSNEKLFF
TGCGCCAGCAGCTTGCTGTCTAATGAAAAACTGTTTTTT
>.|.|TRBJ1-1|TRBV11-2
CASSWGQNTEAFF
TGTGCCAGCAGCTGGGGACAGAACACTGAAGCTTTCTTT
>.|.|TRBJ1-5|TRBV5-6
CASSLYASGLQPQHF
TGTGCCAGCAGCTTGTACGCCTCAGGGCTTCAGCCCCAGCATTTT
>.|.|TRBJ2-3|TRBV7-2
CASSLFPNSVTDTQYF
TGTGCCAGCAGCTTATTCCCAAACTCGGTGACAGATACGCAGTATTTT
>.|TRBD2|TRBJ2-3|TRBV18
CASSRSGRGDTQYF
TGTGCCAGCTCACGTTCGGGGAGGGGAGATACGCAGTATTTT